A single sample is the source of the 24 T cell receptor beta chains below, sequenced in a study of T cells after yellow fever vaccination. TCRdb itself ran the 5' RACE reads through MiXCR, one entry per CDR3 protein. The sample carries 300,000 or so distinct CDR3 sequences, 8.7% recorded once. The sample here was CD4+ T cells sorted from PBMCs, taken 5 days after the yellow fever booster vaccination. Receptors were obtained from a young man who received the YFV17D yellow fever vaccine.

This clonotype was counted a few times. CDR3 in DNA: TGTGCCAGCAGTCGGGCGCGGACAGGGGTTCTTTCCCACGAGCAGTACTTC. It encodes CASSRARTGVLSHEQYF. V and J are TRBV6-5 and TRBJ2-7; TRBD1 aligns across 9 bases. In germline, CDR1 is MNHEY, CDR2 SVGAGI. This CDR3 has 17 amino acids. The trim removed 5 bases at V and 5 bases at J, leaving 16 bases unmatched.

In this sample, this clonotype turned up a few times. A junction boundary mismatches the germline segment, possibly from a read error. V usage is TRBV12-3 or TRBV12-4 and J usage is TRBJ2-2; the D gene could be TRBD1 or TRBD2 (5 bases each). The length of the CDR3 is 12 residues. DNA of the CDR3: TGTGCCAGCCCGTTATTAACGAAAGGGGAGCTTTTT. The encoded protein is CASPLLTKGELF.

This clonotype was seen repeatedly, ten times or more. The chain joins TRBV4-3 to TRBJ2-3; D might be TRBD1 or TRBD2, each matching 5 bases. Germline-derived CDR1 and CDR2 are LGHNA and YSLEER. The CDR3 loop spans 16 amino acids. The germline V and J ends were trimmed by 4 bases and 8 bases, with 22 bases remaining between them. CDR3 DNA sequence: TGCGCCAGCAGCCCGACAGTTAGGAGGACTCAGATTACGCAGTATTTT. As protein: CASSPTVRRTQITQYF.

This chain connects TRBV20-1 to TRBJ2-3; D call uncertain. V dropped 5 bases and J dropped 7 bases, with 13 bases sitting between them. The germline gives CDR1 DFQATT, CDR2 SNEGSKA (reference sequence). This CDR3 comprises 12 residues. The CDR3 nucleotides are TGCAGTGCTTTAGGATTCCGAAATACGCAGTATTTT. It specifies CSALGFRNTQYF.

This clonotype has just a few counts. The genes are TRBV5-1 and TRBJ1-1; D not certain. CDR1 is SGHRS and CDR2 is YFSETQ in the germline V gene. Between the trimmed V and J ends, which lost 0 bases and 5 bases, there was a span of 17 bases. CDR3 length: 16 residues. The CDR3, as DNA: TGCGCCAGCAGCTTGGCCGGAACCCCTTTTGGGACTGAAGCTTTCTTT. This encodes CASSLAGTPFGTEAFF.

This clonotype has more than one count but fewer than ten. The chain links TRBV5-5 to TRBJ2-7; weak D call: TRBD1 (5 bases). Germline values: CDR1 SGHKS, CDR2 YYEKEE (reference sequence). Trimming removed 4 bases at V and 4 bases at J, with 18 bases between. The CDR3 spans 15 residues. The CDR3 nucleotides read TGTGCCAGCAGCAGCGCCCCAGGGTCTGGGTACGAGCAGTACGTC. Translated, it gives CASSSAPGSGYEQYV.

This clonotype turned up a few times. The chain employs TRBV6-2 or TRBV6-3 and TRBJ2-6; D is possibly TRBD1 (6 bases). Trimming cost V 6 bases and J 2 bases, with 17 bases left between them. The CDR3 totals 17 residues. CDR1 and CDR2 (germline): MNHEY, SVGEGT. The DNA of the CDR3 is TGTGCCAGCAGCCGACCCCCAGGGGCCGCTGGGGCCAACGTCCTGACTTTC. This codes for CASSRPPGAAGANVLTF.

There are many counts of this clonotype. The chain has TRBV25-1 and TRBJ2-4, with D possibly being TRBD1 or TRBD2 (7 bases each). The CDR3 covers 17 residues. CDR1 MGHDK and CDR2 SYGVNS come from the germline V gene. V gave up 4 bases and J gave up 5 bases, with 21 bases separating them. Here the CDR3 DNA reads TGTGCCAGCAGTGGGTTACAGGGGAGGGGGCGAGAAAACATTCAGTACTTC. Translating gives CASSGLQGRGRENIQYF.

V is TRBV7-2 and J is TRBJ1-5, with 8 positions matching TRBD1. Germline CDR1 SGHTA, CDR2 FQGNSA. Trimming removed 4 bases from V and 5 bases from J; junction bases left unmatched: 4. The CDR3 length is 14 residues. The CDR3 region has the DNA TGTGCCAGCAGCTCGACAGGGGCGTATCAGCCCCAGCATTTT. Its translation: CASSSTGAYQPQHF.

The chain has TRBV5-4 and TRBJ2-2, with 9 positions matching TRBD2. Germline V gene lookup returns CDR1 SGHNT and CDR2 YYREEE (reference sequence). There are 16 residues in the CDR3. The ends lost 1 base at V and 1 base at J; junction bases unmatched: 2. The CDR3 DNA is TGTGCCAGCAGCTTGAAACTAGCGGGGAACACCGGGGAGCTGTTTTTT. This sequence encodes CASSLKLAGNTGELFF.

This clonotype was detected only a few times. The chain carries TRBV6-2 or TRBV6-3 and TRBJ2-3; D is unclear. The V end was cut by 8 bases, the J end by 1 base, with 16 bases between. The CDR3 covers 15 residues. Germline CDR1 reads MNHEY; CDR2 reads SVGEGT. The CDR3 nucleotides are TGTGCCAGCTCGACACCCGACCCCCGCACAGATACGCAGTATTTT. Encoded protein: CASSTPDPRTDTQYF.

The V and J genes are TRBV6-2 or TRBV6-3 and TRBJ2-7; 7 positions agree with TRBD2. Losses at the gene ends were 8 bases for V and 2 bases for J; bases not matched to a gene: 6. This CDR3 has 13 residues. The germline gives CDR1 MNHEY, CDR2 SVGEGT. The CDR3 spells CASQYAGAYEQYV. CDR3 in DNA: TGTGCCAGCCAATACGCGGGGGCCTACGAGCAGTACGTC.

This clonotype has more than one count but fewer than ten. The chain joins TRBV4-1 to TRBJ2-3; TRBD2 matches 12 bases. There are 18 residues in the CDR3. CDR1 and CDR2 (germline): MGHRA, YSYEKL. V was pared by 0 bases and J by 3 bases, with 7 bases of the junction left unmatched. The CDR3 DNA reads TGCGCCAGCAGCCAAGAAACTAGCGGGGGGATAAAGACAGATACGCAGTATTTT. Translation: CASSQETSGGIKTDTQYF.

This clonotype was seen a few times. The chain has TRBV7-2 and TRBJ2-2, with a possible D match to TRBD2 (7 bases). V dropped 1 base and J dropped 3 bases, with 15 bases sitting between them. The CDR3 sequence is 17 residues long. In germline, CDR1 is SGHTA, CDR2 FQGNSA. In DNA, the CDR3 is TGTGCCAGCAGCTTAGTCTCGGGGGGCAGATACACCGGGGAGCTGTTTTTT. It translates to CASSLVSGGRYTGELFF.

CDR3 coding DNA: TGTGCCAGCTCACCATCGGAGGGCACTGAAGCTTTCTTT. Amino acid sequence: CASSPSEGTEAFF. The chain recombines TRBV18 with TRBJ1-1, with D unresolved. This CDR3 contains 13 residues. Trimming removed 2 bases at V and 4 bases at J, with 8 bases between. Germline V CDR1 and CDR2: KGHSH, LQKENI.

The table lists this clonotype with a few counts. V is TRBV5-1 and J is TRBJ2-1; TRBD2 agrees at 12 bases. Germline trimming cut 1 base from V and 7 bases from J; bases unmatched to any gene: 9. There are 17 residues in the CDR3. The germline gives CDR1 SGHRS, CDR2 YFSETQ. The CDR3 region is CASSLLPLAGGQNEQFF. CDR3 nucleotide sequence: TGCGCCAGCAGCTTGCTCCCTCTAGCGGGGGGGCAGAATGAGCAGTTCTTC.

The J gene is TRBJ2-7, the V gene TRBV12-3 or TRBV12-4; 8 bases match TRBD1. V lost 5 bases to trimming and J lost 12 bases; unmatched junction nucleotides: 12. The CDR3 is 13 residues long. DNA of the CDR3: TGTGCCAGCAGTCCCTCGGGACAGGTTCGGGGGTACTTC. This gives the protein CASSPSGQVRGYF.

This clonotype has more than one count but fewer than ten. V usage is TRBV6-6 and J usage is TRBJ2-3; TRBD2 matches at 10 bases. Germline V CDR1 and CDR2: MNHNY, SVGAGI (reference sequence). This CDR3 is built from 18 residues. The J segment lost 0 bases and the V segment lost 6 bases, leaving 12 bases of the junction unmatched. CDR3 coding DNA: TGTGCCAGCAGCCTAGACATTACTAGCGGGACGAGCACAGATACGCAGTATTTT. Its protein product is CASSLDITSGTSTDTQYF.

This clonotype was recorded at least ten times. This chain connects TRBV7-2 to TRBJ2-3, with D hard to call. Germline V gives CDR1 SGHTA, CDR2 FQGNSA. CDR3 length: 14 residues. V gave up 3 bases and J gave up 2 bases, with 9 bases separating them. CDR3 nucleotides: TGTGCCAGCAGCTTTGACGGAAACACAGATACGCAGTATTTT. It is translated as CASSFDGNTDTQYF.

This clonotype has more than one count but fewer than ten. The chain couples TRBV2 to TRBJ2-1, with D possibly being TRBD2 (6 bases). Per the germline V gene, CDR1 is SNHLY and CDR2 is FYNNEI. This CDR3 is built from 15 residues. Between the trimmed V and J ends, which lost 6 bases and 0 bases, there was a span of 12 bases. In DNA form, the CDR3 reads TGTGCCAGCAGGATGGGGGGAACCTCCTACAATGAGCAGTTCTTC. The encoded protein is CASRMGGTSYNEQFF.

This clonotype appeared many times. The gene calls are TRBV6-5 and TRBJ2-3; possible D gene TRBD2, 6 bases. The CDR3 sequence is 14 residues long. Germline CDR1 is MNHEY and CDR2 is SVGAGI. Trimming took 8 bases from V and 2 from J, leaving 14 bases between them. CDR3 in amino acids: CASRRASATDTQYF. CDR3 nucleotide sequence: TGTGCCAGCCGTCGCGCTAGCGCCACAGATACGCAGTATTTT.

This clonotype was counted between two and nine times. The chain has TRBV5-6 and TRBJ2-7, with TRBD1 matching 7 bases. The CDR3 is 14 residues long. CDR1 SGHDT and CDR2 YYEEEE come from the germline V gene. The J segment lost 2 bases and the V segment lost 2 bases, leaving 4 bases of the junction unmatched. CDR3 DNA: TGTGCCAGCAGCTTACAGGGGTCCGCCTACGAGCAGTACTTC. Its translation is CASSLQGSAYEQYF.

This clonotype has just a few counts. The chain combines TRBV27 with TRBJ2-5, with a weak D call TRBD1 (6 bases). The germline V gene has CDR1 MNHEY and CDR2 SMNVEV (reference sequence). This CDR3 has 15 amino acids. The germline V and J ends were trimmed by 3 bases and 5 bases, with 16 bases remaining between them. The CDR3 here is CASSFKYRVGETQYF. The CDR3 nucleotides read TGTGCCAGCAGTTTCAAATACAGGGTAGGGGAGACCCAGTACTTC.

This clonotype has a count of ten or more. The chain couples TRBV6-2 or TRBV6-3 to TRBJ1-2, with D perhaps matching TRBD1 (5 bases). The germline V gene has CDR1 MNHEY and CDR2 SVGEGT. This CDR3 spans 13 amino acids. V lost 7 bases and J 6 bases, leaving 15 bases between the germline ends. Here the CDR3 reads CASTSGAWDGYTF. CDR3 DNA sequence: TGTGCCAGCACCTCCGGGGCCTGGGATGGCTACACCTTC.